A selection of T cell receptor beta chains follows, all from one sample in a study of shared clonotypes between healthy human individuals. Only in-frame clones appear in the TCRdb table, and some are missing; sequencing was by immunoSEQ multiplex PCR. The sample holds some 1.1 million clones, approximately 80% seen once. The sequenced material came from memory CD4+ T cells from PBMCs. The receptors were gathered from a man aged 18-30 years in good health. Some clones in this sample may be carry-over from other donors' samples. CDR3s include the opening cysteine and the closing phenylalanine or tryptophan.

v_call	j_call	cdr3_aa
TRBV5-1	TRBJ2-3	CASSLVGQGLVTQYF
TRBV28	TRBJ2-2	CASSLAGANTGELFF
TRBV28	TRBJ1-2	CASSSPGRSDGYTF
TRBV15	TRBJ1-5	CATSRDPDQPQHF
TRBV5-1	TRBJ2-7	CASSIGGLSWQYF
TRBV2	TRBJ2-4	CASSDREENIQYF
TRBV27	TRBJ1-2	CASRGTGLGANYGYTF
TRBV29-1	TRBJ1-1	CSARTGAEAFF
TRBV7-3	TRBJ2-5	CASSLLGETQYF
TRBV7-2	TRBJ1-2	CASSTRQAPGGYTF
TRBV7-3	TRBJ2-3	CASSLTGAGDTQYF
TRBV19	TRBJ1-1	CASMNLPMNTEAFF
TRBV6-5	TRBJ2-1	CASSPGTSGSNEQFF
TRBV4-3	TRBJ2-5	CASSQGRETQYF
TRBV28	TRBJ1-5	CASSPGADQPQHF
TRBV6-1	TRBJ2-7	CASSVDRSAEQYF
TRBV6-6	TRBJ2-7	CASSNHRDYSYEQYF
TRBV27	TRBJ2-3	CASSSRTDTQYF
TRBV5-1	TRBJ2-2	CASSGQETGELFF
TRBV2	TRBJ2-3	CASSPQKTSTDTQYF
TRBV7-9	TRBJ2-5	CASSPSGTGGKETQYF
TRBV7-2	TRBJ2-1	CASSPEVGSYNEQFF
TRBV5-1	TRBJ2-7	CASSPPGKRDTYEQYF
TRBV4-2	TRBJ2-1	CASSQEVGGRSGYNEQFF
TRBV15	TRBJ1-4	CATSRTGQGNEKLFF
TRBV27	TRBJ1-2	CASSLISGTFGGYTF
TRBV7-9	TRBJ2-2	CASSLDPWRSFNAGELFF
TRBV2	TRBJ1-1	CASRYGGAEAFF
TRBV28	TRBJ1-4	CASRRAGGSATNEKLFF
TRBV18	TRBJ2-1	CASSPLSGPYNEQFF
TRBV7-3	TRBJ2-7	CASSPTGSGSWLEQYF
TRBV6-1	TRBJ1-5	CASAAGQADNQPQHF
TRBV18	TRBJ1-4	CASSPAGAREKLFF
TRBV6-5	TRBJ2-7	CASSYSRAGEAVYF
TRBV2	TRBJ2-7	CASRYGTGIWDEQYF
TRBV28	TRBJ2-1	CASSLSAGGSYNEQFF
TRBV5-5	TRBJ1-4	CASSLAGTGDEKLFF
TRBV5-4	TRBJ2-3	CASSSRTGGTDTQYF
TRBV19	TRBJ1-5	CASSVLQGLSNQPQHF
TRBV29-1	TRBJ1-2	CSVGSGPRGGYTF
TRBV5-1	TRBJ2-3	CASSHGQGADTQYF
TRBV5-6	TRBJ2-7	CASSAGQPPPYEQYF
TRBV18	TRBJ1-5	CASSPGTGGGNQPQHF
TRBV2	TRBJ2-7	CASRPQGYEQYF
TRBV2	TRBJ2-1	CASKGLGPTMEQFF
TRBV18	TRBJ2-7	CASSPSTEQYF